The 28 T cell receptor beta chains below were found in one sample sequenced in a study of identifying expanded T cells in peripheral blood. Clones were read by immunoSEQ multiplex PCR, and TCRdb kept only the in-frame ones, dropping some. The sample carries tens of thousands of clones, over 75% recorded once. Sequenced input: blood. The receptors come from a person between 18 and 69 years old in good health.

CDR3 sequence reads: CASIAHSRGADTQYF. The CDR3 nucleotides are TGTGCCAGCATCGCTCACTCCCGGGGAGCAGATACGCAGTATTTT. This sequence joins TRBV6-4 and TRBJ2-3; TRBD2 might be the D (5 bases). Germline V gives CDR1 MRHNA, CDR2 SNTAGT. The CDR3 length is 15 residues. V lost 7 bases to trimming and J lost 4 bases, with 18 bases between them.

The chain has TRBV27 and TRBJ1-5; D possibly corresponds to TRBD1 (5 bases). V gave up 5 bases and J gave up 2 bases, with 31 bases separating them. Per the germline V gene, CDR1 is MNHEY and CDR2 is SMNVEV (reference sequence). The CDR3 extends over 21 amino acids. The CDR3 region is CASSPGPNFLNGVYRNQPQHF. DNA for the CDR3: TGTGCCAGCAGTCCAGGGCCCAACTTTTTAAATGGGGTTTATCGCAATCAGCCCCAGCATTTT.

The V gene is TRBV7-9, the J gene TRBJ1-1; TRBD1 is a possible D gene (5 bases). The V end lost 5 bases, the J end lost 1 base, and 8 bases lay between the germline ends. This CDR3 region has 13 residues. The germline CDR1 and CDR2 sequences are SEHNR and FQNEAQ (reference sequence). The CDR3 protein is CASSHGQNTEAFF. The CDR3 nucleotides read TGTGCCAGCAGCCATGGACAGAACACTGAAGCTTTCTTT.

V is TRBV21-1 and J is TRBJ2-7; TRBD1 is the table's D call and was not checked against the DNA. TRBV21-1 is listed as a pseudogene. The CDR3 is made up of 17 amino acids. The CDR3 region is CASSNRVARESSYEQYV. CDR3 DNA sequence: TGTGCCAGCAGCAACAGGGTGGCCAGGGAAAGCTCCTACGAGCAGTACGTC.

The chain is built from TRBV4-1 and TRBJ2-3, with 8 bases aligning to TRBD2. The germline CDR1 and CDR2 sequences are MGHRA and YSYEKL. V lost 3 bases and J lost 4; bases outside the gene matches: 3. The CDR3 totals 14 residues. The CDR3 loop is CASSQGLVPDTQYF. DNA for the CDR3: TGCGCCAGCAGCCAGGGACTAGTGCCAGATACGCAGTATTTT.

The gene calls are TRBV19 and TRBJ2-3; the D gene is possibly TRBD2 (6 bases). The germline V gene encodes CDR1 LNHDA and CDR2 SQIVND (reference sequence). There are 14 residues in the CDR3. V lost 8 bases to trimming and J lost 6 bases, with 18 bases between them. The CDR3 coding sequence is TGTGCCAGTGCACCCGGGACTCGAGGGGATACGCAGTATTTT. Translation: CASAPGTRGDTQYF.

The rearrangement uses TRBV11-2 and TRBJ1-6; D might be TRBD1 (5 bases). The CDR3 extends over 17 amino acids. Germline CDR1 is SGHAT and CDR2 is FQNNGV. V lost 5 bases and J 5 bases, leaving 19 bases between the germline ends. CDR3 coding DNA: TGTGCCAGCAGCAAAACAGGAGCTCCGACCCATAATTCACCCCTCCACTTT. This translates into CASSKTGAPTHNSPLHF.

The J gene is TRBJ1-4, the V gene TRBV14; D uncertain. The CDR3 is 17 amino acids. Germline values: CDR1 SGHDN, CDR2 FVKESK. With 0 bases removed from V and 4 bases from J, the gap between germline ends came to 15 bases. CDR3 coding DNA: TGTGCCAGCAGCCAAGATCGACTATTAGGGTTTAATGAAAAACTGTTTTTT. This codes for CASSQDRLLGFNEKLFF.

The rearrangement links TRBV29-1 to TRBJ2-5; D remains unclear. CDR3 length equals 12 residues. V gave up 5 bases and J gave up 2 bases, with 9 bases separating them. Per germline, CDR1 SQVTM and CDR2 ANQGSEA. CDR3 sequence: CSVRPGQETQYF. As DNA, the CDR3 is TGCAGCGTTCGCCCAGGACAAGAGACCCAGTACTTC.

The V gene is TRBV19, the J gene TRBJ2-4; TRBD2 matches at 9 bases. The germline gives CDR1 LNHDA, CDR2 SQIVND (reference sequence). V shed 6 bases, J shed 3 bases, and the junction held 12 bases outside the gene matches. This CDR3 has 17 residues. The CDR3, as DNA: TGTGCCAGTAGCAGGGTAGCGGGAGAAAGAGACAAAAACATTCAGTACTTC. Translated, it gives CASSRVAGERDKNIQYF.

This chain uses TRBV6-6 with TRBJ2-5; TRBD2 is a possible D gene (6 bases). The CDR3 extends over 15 amino acids. Trimming shortened V by 2 bases and J by 4 bases, and 14 bases separated the two germline ends. Germline V lookup: CDR1 MNHNY, CDR2 SVGAGI (reference sequence). The CDR3 is CASSYQEGLTETQYF. The CDR3 region has the DNA TGTGCCAGCAGTTACCAGGAGGGCCTAACAGAGACCCAGTACTTC.

The V call is TRBV14, the J call TRBJ1-3; 7 bases match TRBD1. In germline, CDR1 is SGHDN, CDR2 FVKESK. This CDR3 contains 16 residues. The junction had 6 bases not matched to a gene; V was cut back by 0 bases and J by 4 bases. CDR3 nucleotides: TGTGCCAGCAGCCAAGAGTTGACAGGGACAGGAAACACCATATATTTT. Translating it yields CASSQELTGTGNTIYF.

J is TRBJ1-2 and V is TRBV6-5; 7 bases map to TRBD1. Unmatched junction bases numbered 9, after V lost 0 bases and J lost 8 bases. From germline, CDR1 is MNHEY and CDR2 SVGAGI. CDR3 length equals 15 residues. In nucleotides, the CDR3 is TGTGCCAGCAGTTACTCTAAACTACAGGGGAGAGGCTACACCTTC. This gives the protein CASSYSKLQGRGYTF.

The gene calls are TRBV18 and TRBJ2-5; D ambiguous. V was trimmed by 0 bases and J by 2 bases, leaving 7 bases between them. The CDR3 runs 14 residues. Germline CDR1 reads KGHSH; CDR2 reads LQKENI. DNA of the CDR3: TGTGCCAGCTCACCACCGGTCCGGCAAGAGACCCAGTACTTC. It translates to CASSPPVRQETQYF.

The gene calls are TRBV5-1 and TRBJ2-1; TRBD2 matches 12 bases. With V trimmed by 4 bases and J by 10 bases, 12 bases remained unmatched. The CDR3 loop spans 16 amino acids. Germline CDR1 is SGHRS and CDR2 is YFSETQ. The CDR3 region is CASSKSSGGALGEQFF. CDR3 DNA: TGCGCCAGCAGCAAATCTAGCGGGGGGGCATTAGGAGAGCAGTTCTTC. The variable domain in full, with the rest retrieved from reference TRBV5-1 and TRBJ2-1, is KAGVTQTPRYLIKTRGQQVTLSCSPISGHRSVSWYQQTPGQGLQFLFEYFSETQRNKGNFPGRFSGRQFSNSRSEMNVSTLELGDSALYLCASSKSSGGALGEQFFGPGTRLTVL.

This chain uses TRBV7-2 with TRBJ2-3; TRBD1 or TRBD2 may be the D gene (5 bases each). Germline V lookup: CDR1 SGHTA, CDR2 FQGNSA. The CDR3 covers 13 residues. With 4 bases removed from V and 6 bases from J, the gap between germline ends came to 11 bases. The CDR3 DNA sequence: TGTGCCAGCAGCTACGGGACCGGGGATACGCAGTATTTT. This translates into CASSYGTGDTQYF. Variable domain in full (rest from reference TRBV7-2 and TRBJ2-3): GAGVSQSPSNKVTEKGKDVELRCDPISGHTALYWYRQSLGQGLEFLIYFQGNSAPDKSGLPSDRFSAERTGGSVSTLTIQRTQQEDSAVYLCASSYGTGDTQYFGPGTRLTVL.

This chain uses TRBV27 with TRBJ2-1; D ambiguous. V shed 6 bases and J shed 14 bases, with 14 bases lying between them. Germline CDR1 is MNHEY and CDR2 is SMNVEV (reference sequence). This CDR3 is 11 amino acids long. The CDR3 nucleotides read TGTGCCAGCAGCTCTGTGGGCGCTAAGTTCTTC. Translated, it gives CASSSVGAKFF.

The rearrangement uses TRBV27 and TRBJ1-2, with no clear D. The V gene's germline CDR1 is MNHEY and CDR2 SMNVEV (reference sequence). Trimming removed 5 bases at V and 8 bases at J, with 9 bases between. The CDR3 totals 11 residues. CDR3: CASSPGRGYTF. The CDR3 region has the DNA TGTGCCAGCAGTCCCGGCAGGGGCTACACCTTC.

This chain joins TRBV5-1 and TRBJ2-2; unclear D gene. Germline CDR1 is SGHRS and CDR2 is YFSETQ. Trimming pared 0 bases from V and 3 bases from J, leaving 9 bases between. There are 15 residues in the CDR3. The CDR3 coding sequence is TGCGCCAGCAGCTTGGGGGGAAAGGACACCGGGGAGCTGTTTTTT. This encodes CASSLGGKDTGELFF. The entire variable domain, with the rest obtained from reference TRBV5-1 and TRBJ2-2, is as follows: KAGVTQTPRYLIKTRGQQVTLSCSPISGHRSVSWYQQTPGQGLQFLFEYFSETQRNKGNFPGRFSGRQFSNSRSEMNVSTLELGDSALYLCASSLGGKDTGELFFGEGSRLTVL.

J is TRBJ2-3 and V is TRBV10-3; possible D gene TRBD1, 5 bases. This CDR3 has 13 residues. CDR1 ENHRY and CDR2 SYGVKD come from the germline V gene. Deletions cut 2 bases from V and 4 bases from J, with 7 bases between. This chain's CDR3 is CAISEGAADTQYF. The CDR3 DNA reads as TGTGCCATCAGTGAGGGGGCAGCAGATACGCAGTATTTT.

The V gene is TRBV5-6, the J gene TRBJ1-6; possible D gene TRBD1, 6 bases. Trimming took 2 bases from V and 7 from J, leaving 22 bases between them. Per the germline V gene, CDR1 is SGHDT and CDR2 is YYEEEE. There are 18 residues in the CDR3. The CDR3 spells CASSFAPGQGSSNSPLHF. In DNA form, the CDR3 reads TGTGCCAGCAGCTTCGCCCCGGGGCAGGGGAGCTCAAATTCACCCCTCCACTTT.

The rearrangement joins TRBV4-1 to TRBJ1-2; D is ambiguous. Trimming pared 0 bases from V and 4 bases from J, leaving 15 bases between. The CDR3 runs to 16 residues. Germline V gives CDR1 MGHRA, CDR2 YSYEKL. The CDR3 nucleotides read TGCGCCAGCAGCCAAGATAATGCGGCGCTGGGCTATGGCTACACCTTC. Its protein is CASSQDNAALGYGYTF.

The rearrangement uses TRBV6-4 and TRBJ2-1; D perhaps matches TRBD1 (5 bases). The CDR3 sequence is 15 residues long. Between the trimmed V and J ends, which lost 3 bases and 4 bases, there was a span of 13 bases. Germline assignment: CDR1 MRHNA and CDR2 SNTAGT. CDR3 amino acids: CASSERNQGYNEQFF. CDR3 DNA sequence: TGTGCCAGCAGTGAACGAAACCAGGGTTACAATGAGCAGTTCTTC.

V is TRBV28 and J is TRBJ2-3, with D perhaps matching TRBD2 (6 bases). The V end was cut by 2 bases, the J end by 2 bases, with 17 bases between. Germline loops: CDR1 MDHEN, CDR2 SYDVKM. CDR3 length equals 17 residues. DNA for the CDR3: TGTGCCAGCAGTTTACAAGAGGGAGGTTCATTCACAGATACGCAGTATTTT. It yields the protein CASSLQEGGSFTDTQYF.

The chain uses TRBV18 and TRBJ2-3, with a tentative D call TRBD2 (7 bases). The V gene lost 6 bases and the J gene lost 2 bases, with 15 bases spanning the gap. CDR3 size: 15 residues. Germline V CDR1 and CDR2: KGHSH, LQKENI. The CDR3 reads CASSPRGGDTDTQYF. CDR3 nucleotides: TGTGCCAGCTCGCCTAGAGGGGGGGACACAGATACGCAGTATTTT.

The CDR3 sequence is CASSLFSGTGKSYEQYF. Written as DNA, the CDR3 is TGCGCCAGCAGCTTGTTCTCGGGGACAGGGAAAAGCTACGAGCAGTACTTC. The chain employs TRBV5-1 and TRBJ2-7, with 9 bases fitting TRBD1. Trimming cost V 1 base and J 3 bases; bases outside gene matches: 11. This CDR3 has 17 amino acids. Germline-derived CDR1 and CDR2 are SGHRS and YFSETQ.

V usage is TRBV4-1 and J usage is TRBJ2-1, with D possibly being TRBD2 (5 bases). Deletions cut 0 bases from V and 0 bases from J, with 12 bases between. The germline V gene has CDR1 MGHRA and CDR2 YSYEKL. The CDR3 is 17 amino acids. The CDR3 DNA sequence: TGCGCCAGCAGCCAAGATCCGGGGTCGAGCTCCTACAATGAGCAGTTCTTC. Translated, it gives CASSQDPGSSSYNEQFF.

The CDR3 spells CASRGQGSLANTGELFF. The CDR3, as DNA: TGCGCCAGCCGGGGACAGGGGAGCCTCGCGAACACCGGGGAGCTGTTTTTT. The V and J genes are TRBV5-1 and TRBJ2-2; 10 bases map to TRBD1. Germline V gives CDR1 SGHRS, CDR2 YFSETQ. This CDR3 spans 17 amino acids. V shed 7 bases, J shed 0 bases, and the junction held 9 bases outside the gene matches.